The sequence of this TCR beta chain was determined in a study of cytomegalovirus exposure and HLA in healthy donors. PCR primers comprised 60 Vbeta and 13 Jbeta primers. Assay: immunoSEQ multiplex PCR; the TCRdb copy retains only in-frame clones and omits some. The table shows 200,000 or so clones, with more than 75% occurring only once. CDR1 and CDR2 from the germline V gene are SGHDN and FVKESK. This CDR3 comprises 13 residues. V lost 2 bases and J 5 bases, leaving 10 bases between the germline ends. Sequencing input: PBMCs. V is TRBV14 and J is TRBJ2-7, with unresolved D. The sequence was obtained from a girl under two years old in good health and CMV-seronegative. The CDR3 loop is CASSQPGTDEQYF. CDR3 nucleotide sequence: TGTGCCAGCAGCCAACCGGGTACGGACGAGCAGTACTTC.